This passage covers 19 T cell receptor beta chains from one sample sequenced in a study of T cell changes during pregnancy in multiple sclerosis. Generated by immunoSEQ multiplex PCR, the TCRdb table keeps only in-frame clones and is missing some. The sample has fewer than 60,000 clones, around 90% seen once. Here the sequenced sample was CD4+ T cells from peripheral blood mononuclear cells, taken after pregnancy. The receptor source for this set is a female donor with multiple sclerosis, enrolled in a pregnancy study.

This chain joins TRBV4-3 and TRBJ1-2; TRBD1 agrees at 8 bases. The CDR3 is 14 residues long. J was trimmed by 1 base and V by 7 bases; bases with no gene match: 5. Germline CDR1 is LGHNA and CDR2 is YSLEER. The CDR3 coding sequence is TGCGCCAGCACCAAGGACAGGGATAACTATGGCTACACCTTC. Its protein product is CASTKDRDNYGYTF.

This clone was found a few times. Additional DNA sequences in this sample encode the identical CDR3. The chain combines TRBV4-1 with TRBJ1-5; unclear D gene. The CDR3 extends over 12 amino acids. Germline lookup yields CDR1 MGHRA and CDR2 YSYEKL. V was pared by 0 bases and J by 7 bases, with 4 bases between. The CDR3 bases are TGCGCCAGCAGCCAAGATCCACAGCCCCAGCATTTT. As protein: CASSQDPQPQHF.

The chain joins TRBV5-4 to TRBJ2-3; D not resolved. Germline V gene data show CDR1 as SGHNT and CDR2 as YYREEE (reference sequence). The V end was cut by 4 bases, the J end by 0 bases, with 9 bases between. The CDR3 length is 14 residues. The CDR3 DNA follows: TGTGCCAGCAGCGGAGCTGACAGCACAGATACGCAGTATTTT. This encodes CASSGADSTDTQYF. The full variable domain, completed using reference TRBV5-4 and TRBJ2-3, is ETGVTQSPTHLIKTRGQQVTLRCSSQSGHNTVSWYQQALGQGPQFIFQYYREEENGRGNFPPRFSGLQFPNYSSELNVNALELDDSALYLCASSGADSTDTQYFGPGTRLTVL.

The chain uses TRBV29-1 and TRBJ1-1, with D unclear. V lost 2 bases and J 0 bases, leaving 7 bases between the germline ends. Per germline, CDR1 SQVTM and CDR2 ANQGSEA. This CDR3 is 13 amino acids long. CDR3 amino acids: CSVERGLNTEAFF. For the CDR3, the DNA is TGCAGCGTTGAACGGGGTTTGAACACTGAAGCTTTCTTT.

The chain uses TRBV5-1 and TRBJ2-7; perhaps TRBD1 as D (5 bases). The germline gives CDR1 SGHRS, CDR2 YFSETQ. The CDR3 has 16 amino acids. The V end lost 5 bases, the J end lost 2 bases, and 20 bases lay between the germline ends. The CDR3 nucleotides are TGCGCCAGCAGTCGGCAGACTTTAGGGGTGCCCTACGAGCAGTACTTC. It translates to CASSRQTLGVPYEQYF.

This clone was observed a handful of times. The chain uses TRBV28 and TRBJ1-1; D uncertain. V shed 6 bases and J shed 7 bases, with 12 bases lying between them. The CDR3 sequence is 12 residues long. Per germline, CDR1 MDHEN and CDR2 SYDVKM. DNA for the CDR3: TGTGCCAGCAGCCCTCTTGGCCTTGAAGCTTTCTTT. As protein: CASSPLGLEAFF.

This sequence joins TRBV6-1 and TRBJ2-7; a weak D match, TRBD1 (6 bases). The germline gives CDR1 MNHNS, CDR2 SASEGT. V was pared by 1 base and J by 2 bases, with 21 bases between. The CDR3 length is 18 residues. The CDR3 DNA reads TGTGCCAGCAGTGAAGTTTTGACAGGCTCAACGCTGACCTACGAGCAGTACTTC. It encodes CASSEVLTGSTLTYEQYF.

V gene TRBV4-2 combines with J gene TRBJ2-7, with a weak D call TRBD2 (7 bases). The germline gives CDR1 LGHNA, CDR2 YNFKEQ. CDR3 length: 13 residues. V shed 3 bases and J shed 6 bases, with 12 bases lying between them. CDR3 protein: CASSQVGGGEQYF. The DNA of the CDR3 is TGTGCCAGCAGCCAGGTGGGAGGGGGCGAGCAGTACTTC.

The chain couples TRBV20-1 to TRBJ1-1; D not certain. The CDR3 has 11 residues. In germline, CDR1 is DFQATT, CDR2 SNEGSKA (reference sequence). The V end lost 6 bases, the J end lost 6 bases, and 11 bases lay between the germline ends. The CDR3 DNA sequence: TGCAGTGCCCAACCTAGGTCTGAAGCTTTCTTT. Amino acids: CSAQPRSEAFF.

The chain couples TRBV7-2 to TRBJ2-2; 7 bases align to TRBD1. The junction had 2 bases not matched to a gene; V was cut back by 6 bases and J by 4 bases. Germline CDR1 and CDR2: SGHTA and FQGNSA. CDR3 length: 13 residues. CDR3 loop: CASRTGSTGELFF. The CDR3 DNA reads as TGTGCCAGCAGGACAGGGAGCACCGGGGAGCTGTTTTTT.

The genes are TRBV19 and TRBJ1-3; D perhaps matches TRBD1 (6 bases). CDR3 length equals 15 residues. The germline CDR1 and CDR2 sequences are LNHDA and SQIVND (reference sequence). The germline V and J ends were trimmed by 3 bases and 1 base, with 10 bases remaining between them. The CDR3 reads CASSILQGSGNTIYF. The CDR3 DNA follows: TGTGCCAGTAGTATTTTACAGGGATCTGGAAACACCATATATTTT.

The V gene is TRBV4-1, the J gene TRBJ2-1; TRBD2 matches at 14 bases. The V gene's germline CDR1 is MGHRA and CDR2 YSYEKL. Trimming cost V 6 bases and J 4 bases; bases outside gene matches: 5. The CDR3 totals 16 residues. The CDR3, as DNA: TGCGCCAGCAGGCGACTAGCGGGAGGGAAGTACAATGAGCAGTTCTTC. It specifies CASRRLAGGKYNEQFF.

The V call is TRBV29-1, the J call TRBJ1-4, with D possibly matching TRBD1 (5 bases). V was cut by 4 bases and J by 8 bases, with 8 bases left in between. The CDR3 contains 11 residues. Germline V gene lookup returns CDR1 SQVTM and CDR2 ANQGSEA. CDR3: CSVGGSEKLFF. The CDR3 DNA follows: TGCAGCGTTGGGGGCTCGGAAAAACTGTTTTTT.

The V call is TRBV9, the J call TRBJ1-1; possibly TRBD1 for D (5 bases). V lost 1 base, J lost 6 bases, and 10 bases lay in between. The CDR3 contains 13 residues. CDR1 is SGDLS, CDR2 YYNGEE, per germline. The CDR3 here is CASSVRGNAEAFF. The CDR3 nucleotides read TGTGCCAGCAGCGTAAGGGGTAACGCTGAAGCTTTCTTT.

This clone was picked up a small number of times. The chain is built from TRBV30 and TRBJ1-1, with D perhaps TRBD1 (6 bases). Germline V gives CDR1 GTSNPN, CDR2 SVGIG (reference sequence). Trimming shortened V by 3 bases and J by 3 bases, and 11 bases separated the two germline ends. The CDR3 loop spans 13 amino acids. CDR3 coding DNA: TGTGCCTGGAGCGAACAGGGATACACTGAAGCTTTCTTT. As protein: CAWSEQGYTEAFF.

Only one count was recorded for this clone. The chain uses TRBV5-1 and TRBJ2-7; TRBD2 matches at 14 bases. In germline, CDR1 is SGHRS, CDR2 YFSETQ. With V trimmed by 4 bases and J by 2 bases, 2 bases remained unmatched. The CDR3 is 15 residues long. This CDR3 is CASSPGLAGAYEQYF. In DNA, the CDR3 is TGCGCCAGCAGCCCGGGACTAGCGGGAGCCTACGAGCAGTACTTC.

CDR3 sequence (DNA): TGTGCCAGCGGGGGGTCGGGGGATACGCAGTATTTT. Translated: CASGGSGDTQYF. The chain employs TRBV5-4 and TRBJ2-3; D is possibly TRBD2 (6 bases). Germline V lookup: CDR1 SGHNT, CDR2 YYREEE (reference sequence). Trimming took off 7 bases at V and 6 bases at J, with 12 bases between the two ends. There are 12 residues in the CDR3.

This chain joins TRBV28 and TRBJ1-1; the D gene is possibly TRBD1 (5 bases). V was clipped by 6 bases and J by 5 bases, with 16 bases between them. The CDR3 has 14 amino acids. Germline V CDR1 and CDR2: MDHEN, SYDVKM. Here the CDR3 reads CASRWGGVTTEAFF. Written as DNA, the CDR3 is TGTGCCAGCAGGTGGGGCGGGGTGACGACTGAAGCTTTCTTT. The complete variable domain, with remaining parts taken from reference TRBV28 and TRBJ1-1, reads DVKVTQSSRYLVKRTGEKVFLECVQDMDHENMFWYRQDPGLGLRLIYFSYDVKMKEKGDIPEGYSVSREKKERFSLILESASTNQTSMYLCASRWGGVTTEAFFGQGTRLTVV.

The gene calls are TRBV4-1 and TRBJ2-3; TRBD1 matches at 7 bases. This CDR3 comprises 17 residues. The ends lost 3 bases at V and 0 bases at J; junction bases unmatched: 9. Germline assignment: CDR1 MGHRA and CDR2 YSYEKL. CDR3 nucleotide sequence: TGCGCCAGCAGCCAGAGGGGGCAGCGAACAAGCACAGATACGCAGTATTTT. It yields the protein CASSQRGQRTSTDTQYF.